This T cell receptor beta chain comes out of a study of OX40 agonist ivuxolimab in advanced cancers. This clone was found once. The table came from immunoSEQ multiplex PCR; TCRdb's copy has only in-frame clones and leaves some out. This sample carries about 58,000 clones, about 82% of them seen once, and the ten largest clones take about 1%. V dropped 2 bases and J dropped 2 bases, with 7 bases sitting between them. Germline CDR1 reads LNHNV; CDR2 reads YYDKDF (reference sequence). The CDR3 consists of 13 residues. This receptor was taken from an adult with an advanced solid tumor such as melanoma, head and neck, liver or kidney cancer. The chain is built from TRBV15 and TRBJ2-7; tentatively, D is TRBD1 (6 bases). The sample here was CD4+ or CD8+ T cells sorted from blood, taken in a trial of the OX40 agonist ivuxolimab. CDR3 sequence: CATSRYRAYEQYF. The CDR3, as DNA: TGTGCCACCAGCAGATACAGGGCCTACGAGCAGTACTTC. The complete variable domain, with remaining parts taken from reference TRBV15 and TRBJ2-7, reads DAMVIQNPRYQVTQFGKPVTLSCSQTLNHNVMYWYQQKSSQAPKLLFHYYDKDFNNEADTPDNFQSRRPNTSFCFLDIRSPGLGDTAMYLCATSRYRAYEQYFGPGTRLTVT.